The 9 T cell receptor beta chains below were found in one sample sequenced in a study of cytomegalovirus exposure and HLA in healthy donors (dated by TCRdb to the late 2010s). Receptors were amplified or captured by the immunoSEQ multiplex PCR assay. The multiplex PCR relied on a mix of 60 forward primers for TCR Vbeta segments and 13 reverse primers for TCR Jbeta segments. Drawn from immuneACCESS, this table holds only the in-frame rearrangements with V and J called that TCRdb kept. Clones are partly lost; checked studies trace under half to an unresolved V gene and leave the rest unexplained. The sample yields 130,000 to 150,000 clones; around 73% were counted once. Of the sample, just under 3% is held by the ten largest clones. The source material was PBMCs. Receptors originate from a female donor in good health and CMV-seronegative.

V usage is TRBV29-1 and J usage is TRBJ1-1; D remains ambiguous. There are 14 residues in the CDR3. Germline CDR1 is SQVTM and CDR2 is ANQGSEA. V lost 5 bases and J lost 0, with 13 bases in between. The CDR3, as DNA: TGCAGCGTTCGGGTGTACCGAATGAACACTGAAGCTTTCTTT. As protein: CSVRVYRMNTEAFF. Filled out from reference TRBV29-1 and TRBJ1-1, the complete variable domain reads SAVISQKPSRDICQRGTSLTIQCQVDSQVTMMFWYRQQPGQSLTLIATANQGSEATYESGFVIDKFPISRPNLTFSTLTVSNMSPEDSSIYLCSVRVYRMNTEAFFGQGTRLTVV.

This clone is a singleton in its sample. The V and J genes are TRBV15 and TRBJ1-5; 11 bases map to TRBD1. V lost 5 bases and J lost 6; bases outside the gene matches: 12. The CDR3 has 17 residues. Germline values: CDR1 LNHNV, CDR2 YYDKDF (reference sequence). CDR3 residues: CATSPRGGQGAFQPQHF. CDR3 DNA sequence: TGTGCCACCAGCCCCCGAGGAGGACAGGGGGCATTTCAGCCCCAGCATTTT.

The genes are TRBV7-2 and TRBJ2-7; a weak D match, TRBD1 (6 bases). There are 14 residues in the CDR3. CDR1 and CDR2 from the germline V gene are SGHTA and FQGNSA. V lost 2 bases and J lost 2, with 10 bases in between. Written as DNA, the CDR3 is TGTGCCAGCAGCTTACGGCAGGGGCCCTACGAGCAGTACTTC. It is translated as CASSLRQGPYEQYF. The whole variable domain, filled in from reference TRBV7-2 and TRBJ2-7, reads GAGVSQSPSNKVTEKGKDVELRCDPISGHTALYWYRQSLGQGLEFLIYFQGNSAPDKSGLPSDRFSAERTGGSVSTLTIQRTQQEDSAVYLCASSLRQGPYEQYFGPGTRLTVT.

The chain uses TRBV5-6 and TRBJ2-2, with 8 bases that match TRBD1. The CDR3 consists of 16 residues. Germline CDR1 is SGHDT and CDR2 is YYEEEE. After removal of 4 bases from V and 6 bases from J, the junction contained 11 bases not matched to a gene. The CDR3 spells CASSLGPGGAAGELFF. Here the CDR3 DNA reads TGTGCCAGCAGCCTTGGTCCAGGGGGCGCGGCCGGGGAGCTGTTTTTT.

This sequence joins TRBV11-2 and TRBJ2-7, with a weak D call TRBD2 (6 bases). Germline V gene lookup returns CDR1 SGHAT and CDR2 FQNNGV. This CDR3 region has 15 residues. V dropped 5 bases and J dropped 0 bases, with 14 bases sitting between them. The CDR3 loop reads CASSLGTLHSYEQYF. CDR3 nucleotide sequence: TGTGCCAGCAGCCTAGGGACTTTGCACTCCTACGAGCAGTACTTC. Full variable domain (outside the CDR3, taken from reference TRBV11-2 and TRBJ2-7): EAGVAQSPRYKIIEKRQSVAFWCNPISGHATLYWYQQILGQGPKLLIQFQNNGVVDDSQLPKDRFSAERLKGVDSTLKIQPAKLEDSAVYLCASSLGTLHSYEQYFGPGTRLTVT.

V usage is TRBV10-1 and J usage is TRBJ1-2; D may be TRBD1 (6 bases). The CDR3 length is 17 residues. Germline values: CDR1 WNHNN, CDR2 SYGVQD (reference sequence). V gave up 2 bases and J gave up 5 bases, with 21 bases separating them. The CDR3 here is CASSERRKRTDLYGYTF. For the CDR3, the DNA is TGCGCCAGCAGTGAGCGCAGAAAGAGGACAGACCTATATGGCTACACCTTC.

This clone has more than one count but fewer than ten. CDR3 nucleotides: TGCGCCAGCAGCCAGGCCGAGGGATCCTACGAGCAGTACTTC. Protein product: CASSQAEGSYEQYF. This chain joins TRBV4-1 and TRBJ2-7; D is perhaps TRBD2 (5 bases). Trimming took off 3 bases at V and 1 base at J, with 10 bases between the two ends. The CDR3 has 14 residues. From germline, CDR1 is MGHRA and CDR2 YSYEKL.

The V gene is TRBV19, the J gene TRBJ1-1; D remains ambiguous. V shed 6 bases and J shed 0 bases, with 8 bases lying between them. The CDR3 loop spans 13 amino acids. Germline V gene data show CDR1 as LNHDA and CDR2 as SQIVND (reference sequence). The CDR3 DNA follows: TGTGCCAGTAGGACCAGGATGAACACTGAAGCTTTCTTT. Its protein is CASRTRMNTEAFF. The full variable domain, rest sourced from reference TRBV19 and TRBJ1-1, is DGGITQSPKYLFRKEGQNVTLSCEQNLNHDAMYWYRQDPGQGLRLIYYSQIVNDFQKGDIAEGYSVSREKKESFPLTVTSAQKNPTAFYLCASRTRMNTEAFFGQGTRLTVV.

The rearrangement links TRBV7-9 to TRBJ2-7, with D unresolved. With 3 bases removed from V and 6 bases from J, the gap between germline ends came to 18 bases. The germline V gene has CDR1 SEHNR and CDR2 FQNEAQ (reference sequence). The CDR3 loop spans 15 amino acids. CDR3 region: CASSLSGRRAREQYF. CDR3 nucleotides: TGTGCCAGCAGCTTGTCTGGGCGTAGAGCCCGCGAGCAGTACTTC.